Described below is a single T cell receptor (beta chain) sequence and its context. Only a few counts were recorded for this clone. It has no known antigen specificity. One base away there is no much larger clone; base qualities are not given. From each donor, a single peripheral blood sample of approximately 110 mL on average was drawn into heparinised tubes. A BD FACSAria II was used to sort naive, central memory, regulatory and stem cell-like memory CD4+ T cells with a panel that included CD45RO, CCR7, CD25, CD127, CD95 and CD27. A purity above 95% was achieved for all sorted populations. Right away, PBMCs were isolated by Lymphoprep density gradient centrifugation and were stained directly, with no culture step. So that batch effects would be minimized, each experiment stained and sorted samples in pairs, pairing one healthy donor with one patient. These data originate in a study of beta chain features in type 1 diabetes (dated by TCRdb to the late 2010s). Regarding the research as a whole: No differences in mean age, gender distribution, total cell number or subset yield were found between patients and healthy donors. A total of about 110 million sorted cells were examined across all samples, and the number of cells per subset was strongly correlated with RNA yield. In the study, TCRB repertoires of sorted circulating CD4+ T cell subsets from recently diagnosed type 1 diabetes patients were compared with those of matched healthy donors. Regulatory and stem cell-like memory subsets were isolated from only 8 patients and roughly 8 healthy donors, whereas naive and central memory subsets came from all 30 or so donors. Study-level results and caveats: Because cDNA was sequenced instead of genomic DNA, activated cells with high expression could be over-represented, although the groups did not differ in activation or CD3 levels. HLA sub-analyses involved small numbers of individuals, so any influence of HLA type on TCRB rearrangement remained unresolved. At VDJ recombination sites, type 1 diabetes patients had fewer insertions and more deleted nucleotides, which implies abnormalities in thymic rearrangement. Type 1 diabetes patients showed a moderate but significant shortening of TCRB CDR3 length in all four CD4+ subsets. Naive, central memory and regulatory TCRB repertoires appeared to be more alike among patients than among healthy donors. PCR may preferentially amplify shorter templates, but because patient and control samples were amplified and corrected together, any resulting skew would affect both groups equally.

V lost 5 bases and J lost 4 bases; the stretch between them is 9 bases long. CDR3 length: 13 amino acids, cysteine to phenylalanine. Only the CDR3 portion is preserved as DNA: 39 bases, with reading frame beginning at the first base. Reading the germline V gene (reference sequence) gives CDR1 SEHNR and CDR2 FQNEAQ. The entire isolated RNA was reverse transcribed using the High Capacity cDNA Reverse Transcription Kit, and thus expressed TCRB transcripts were sequenced. Deep immunoSEQ sequencing was applied to naive, central memory and regulatory T cell samples, giving an average of around 3.4 million total reads per sample. After sorted cells were lysed in RLT buffer, RNA was extracted with DNase-treated RNeasy Micro or Mini kits, with the choice depending on cell number. To prevent cross-contamination, every cell subset was processed on its own, while patient and healthy donor samples were processed together. Using the immunoSEQ multiplex PCR, TCRB sequences were amplified from cDNA into 87-bp fragments spanning the CDR3 region. Amplicons were sequenced on the Illumina HiSeq platform. As for the authors' bioinformatics: Synthetic template baselines were used to correct PCR bias computationally, reads within Hamming distance 2 were collapsed together, and singletons that could not be merged were discarded. Reads were aligned to IMGT to assign V, D and J genes, CDR3 length, and insertions or deletions at six rearrangement sites. Clonotype counts were normalized to sorted cell number within each subset before computing true diversity and Gini coefficients with the tcR R package. Repertoire sharing was quantified using the overlap coefficient calculated on TCRB nucleotide sequences. Out-of-frame TCRB sequences from naive cells were analyzed as a proxy for the pre-selection repertoire. This immuneACCESS table, as held by TCRdb, lists in-frame sequences with V and J called but not all clones. Of the missing ones, under half trace to an unresolved V gene in checked studies; the others have no known cause. That table supplies the V and J calls and clone size; D and trimming were determined from the DNA. The sample records hundreds of thousands of clones, around 9.9% of which are singletons. Around 0.017% of the sample comes from the top ten.

This sequence was found in a man aged 25-45 years with type 1 diabetes. Sequencing was carried out using naive CD4+ T cells from blood. Explained via the paper, the cell subset or site label denotes: true naive CD4+ T cells. The V gene is TRBV7-9 and the J gene is TRBJ1-5; confidence is insufficient to name the D gene. The DNA sequence is TGTGCCAGCAGCCGGACTGGGAATCAGCCCCAGCATTTT. It specifies CASSRTGNQPQHF.